Below, 32 T cell receptor beta chains from the same sample are listed, as sequenced in a study of cytomegalovirus exposure and HLA in healthy donors. This PCR relied on a set of 60 Vbeta primers and 13 Jbeta primers. Method: immunoSEQ multiplex PCR; TCRdb's copy keeps in-frame clones and lacks some. The sample consists of over 130,000 clones, about 80% of them appearing once. Sequencing used PBMCs. The receptors shown here come from a woman in her forties in good health and CMV-seropositive.

The V gene is TRBV10-3, the J gene TRBJ2-3; TRBD1 agrees at 9 bases. CDR3 length: 14 amino acids. In germline, CDR1 is ENHRY, CDR2 SYGVKD. Trimming at V came to 9 bases and at J to 6 bases, leaving 10 bases not matched to a gene. Here the CDR3 reads CAISPGQGSDTQYF. The CDR3 nucleotides read TGTGCCATTTCGCCGGGACAGGGATCCGATACGCAGTATTTT.

This clone is a singleton in its sample. Its ends do not fully match the called genes, so a read error is possible. The V call is TRBV20-1, the J call TRBJ1-1; D is uncertain. The CDR3 sequence is 11 residues long. Per the germline V gene, CDR1 is DFQATT and CDR2 is SNEGSKA (reference sequence). The CDR3 spells CSTRIDTEAFF. CDR3 DNA: TGCAGTACTAGGATAGACACTGAAGCTTTCTTT.

The chain couples TRBV7-9 to TRBJ1-2; no reliable D call. Between the trimmed V and J ends, which lost 3 bases and 4 bases, there was a span of 9 bases. From germline, CDR1 is SEHNR and CDR2 FQNEAQ (reference sequence). This CDR3 region has 13 residues. The CDR3 loop reads CASSFEGVYGYTF. DNA of the CDR3: TGTGCCAGCAGCTTTGAGGGAGTCTATGGCTACACCTTC.

The chain combines TRBV30 with TRBJ2-5; the D is unclear. Germline V CDR1 and CDR2: GTSNPN, SVGIG (reference sequence). The CDR3 covers 12 residues. V dropped 0 bases and J dropped 5 bases, with 7 bases sitting between them. Written as DNA, the CDR3 is TGTGCCTGGAGTGTACAAGCGGAGACCCAGTACTTC. Translation: CAWSVQAETQYF.

This rearrangement joins TRBV11-2 to TRBJ1-5, with 8 positions matching TRBD1. Germline CDR1 and CDR2: SGHAT and FQNNGV. The junction had 6 bases not matched to a gene; V was cut back by 5 bases and J by 6 bases. The CDR3 runs 14 residues. The CDR3 reads CASSPDRGGQPQHF. Here the CDR3 DNA reads TGTGCCAGCAGCCCCGACAGGGGCGGTCAGCCCCAGCATTTT.

As concerns this clone: Other DNA sequences in this sample translate to the same CDR3. CDR3 in DNA: TGCGCCAGCAGCTTAGGAGCCTCTGGGGCCAACGTCCTGACTTTC. Protein product: CASSLGASGANVLTF. J is TRBJ2-6 and V is TRBV5-1; the D is unclear. CDR3 length: 15 residues. From germline, CDR1 is SGHRS and CDR2 YFSETQ. The V end was cut by 2 bases, the J end by 0 bases, with 6 bases between.

This chain uses TRBV5-1 with TRBJ1-1; TRBD1 matches 9 bases. V lost 0 bases, J lost 12 bases, and 6 bases stayed unmatched. The length of the CDR3 is 13 residues. The germline gives CDR1 SGHRS, CDR2 YFSETQ. The CDR3 is CASSLDRGRGTFF. The CDR3 DNA is TGCGCCAGCAGCTTGGACAGGGGGCGAGGGACTTTCTTT.

The rearrangement joins TRBV6-1 to TRBJ2-1, with TRBD2 matching 15 bases. CDR1 and CDR2 (germline): MNHNS, SASEGT. The CDR3 runs to 18 residues. Trimming took 4 bases from V and 3 from J; bases not matched to a gene: 7. Here the CDR3 reads CASSASGLAGGFYNEQFF. CDR3 nucleotides: TGTGCCAGCAGTGCCTCGGGACTAGCGGGAGGATTCTACAATGAGCAGTTCTTC.

The chain has TRBV6-1 and TRBJ2-3; 8 bases are shared with TRBD2. V shed 1 base and J 8 bases; nucleotides not matched to a gene: 11. CDR3 length: 16 amino acids. From germline, CDR1 is MNHNS and CDR2 SASEGT. CDR3 loop: CASSEVGSGAGGTQYF. The CDR3 bases are TGTGCCAGCAGTGAAGTTGGTAGCGGGGCCGGGGGTACGCAGTATTTT.

The chain joins TRBV5-1 to TRBJ2-7, with a tentative D call TRBD2 (7 bases). Between the trimmed V and J ends, which lost 0 bases and 2 bases, there was a span of 15 bases. The CDR3 totals 16 residues. Germline V gives CDR1 SGHRS, CDR2 YFSETQ. CDR3 protein: CASSLVGGLGTYEQYF. In DNA, the CDR3 is TGCGCCAGCAGCTTGGTGGGGGGGCTAGGCACCTACGAGCAGTACTTC.

This clone occurred a few times. The rearrangement joins TRBV28 to TRBJ1-1; D unclear. V lost 8 bases, J lost 3 bases, and 7 bases lay in between. CDR1 and CDR2 (germline): MDHEN, SYDVKM. The CDR3 consists of 11 residues. Written as DNA, the CDR3 is TGTGCCAGCCGCGATCACACTGAAGCTTTCTTT. Residues: CASRDHTEAFF.

The chain is built from TRBV5-4 and TRBJ2-1; TRBD2 matches 11 bases. Germline lookup yields CDR1 SGHNT and CDR2 YYREEE (reference sequence). The junction had 10 bases not matched to a gene; V was cut back by 4 bases and J by 7 bases. CDR3 length: 16 residues. The CDR3 sequence: CASSRLLAGDLNEQFF. CDR3 coding DNA: TGTGCCAGCAGCCGCCTACTAGCGGGAGATCTGAATGAGCAGTTCTTC.

This clone occurred once. V is TRBV6-1 and J is TRBJ2-7; TRBD2 matches at 7 bases. The CDR3 contains 14 residues. V trimming: 6 bases; J trimming: 3 bases; junction bases outside the gene matches: 8. In germline, CDR1 is MNHNS, CDR2 SASEGT. CDR3 region: CASSVGGSNYEQYF. The CDR3 bases are TGTGCCAGCAGCGTCGGCGGGAGTAACTACGAGCAGTACTTC.

This clone has more than one count but fewer than ten. The chain joins TRBV12-5 to TRBJ2-3; a weak D match, TRBD2 (5 bases). CDR1 is LGHNT and CDR2 is FRNRAP in the germline V gene. V was clipped by 7 bases and J by 7 bases, with 36 bases between them. This CDR3 has 20 amino acids. The CDR3 bases are TGTGCTAGTGCCCAGCGGACGGGATCTGAGGATCGCAGAAAAGGGAATACGCAGTATTTT. Translating it yields CASAQRTGSEDRRKGNTQYF.

V gene TRBV5-1 combines with J gene TRBJ1-2; a weak D match, TRBD1 (5 bases). V dropped 4 bases and J dropped 2 bases, with 6 bases sitting between them. The CDR3 length is 12 residues. The V gene's germline CDR1 is SGHRS and CDR2 YFSETQ. CDR3 nucleotide sequence: TGCGCCAGCAGCCGGGGGAACTATGGCTACACCTTC. It translates to CASSRGNYGYTF.

The V and J genes are TRBV5-4 and TRBJ2-5; weak D call: TRBD2 (6 bases). The J call may be incorrect, as the DNA end agrees better with TRBJ2-7. This CDR3 contains 14 residues. Germline V gene data show CDR1 as SGHNT and CDR2 as YYREEE (reference sequence). Here the CDR3 DNA reads TGTGCCAGCAGCTTGGCTGGGACTTTGGACGAGCAGTACTTC. This sequence encodes CASSLAGTLDEQYF.

The chain joins TRBV7-2 to TRBJ2-7; D is uncertain. V lost 1 base, J lost 11 bases, and 12 bases lay in between. In germline, CDR1 is SGHTA, CDR2 FQGNSA. The length of the CDR3 is 12 residues. Here the CDR3 reads CASSLEVRAKYF. In DNA, the CDR3 is TGTGCCAGCAGCTTAGAGGTCAGAGCGAAGTACTTC.

This sequence joins TRBV7-8 and TRBJ2-7; the D gene is possibly TRBD1 (6 bases). Germline CDR1 and CDR2: SGHVS and FQNEAQ. The CDR3 contains 13 residues. V was clipped by 5 bases and J by 1 base, with 9 bases between them. CDR3 residues: CASSPGQSYEQYF. CDR3 in DNA: TGTGCCAGCAGCCCAGGACAGTCCTACGAGCAGTACTTC. Combining the CDR3 with reference TRBV7-8 and TRBJ2-7 gives the whole variable domain GAGVSQSPRYKVAKRGQDVALRCDPISGHVSLFWYQQALGQGPEFLTYFQNEAQLDKSGLPSDRFFAERPEGSVSTLKIQRTQQEDSAVYLCASSPGQSYEQYFGPGTRLTVT.

This clone was found a few times. This sequence joins TRBV6-1 and TRBJ2-7, with 9 bases lining up with TRBD2. Trimming took 8 bases from V and 4 from J; bases not matched to a gene: 12. The V gene's germline CDR1 is MNHNS and CDR2 SASEGT. CDR3 length equals 15 residues. The CDR3 sequence: CASSLLAGEGYEQYF. The CDR3 nucleotides read TGTGCCAGCTCCCTTTTAGCGGGAGAAGGGTACGAGCAGTACTTC.

The J gene is TRBJ2-7, the V gene TRBV5-1; 8 bases agree with TRBD1. CDR1 is SGHRS and CDR2 is YFSETQ in the germline V gene. The junction had 6 bases not matched to a gene; V was cut back by 0 bases and J by 4 bases. The CDR3 has 15 residues. The DNA of the CDR3 is TGCGCCAGCAGCTTGGCCGGGACAGGTCCATACGAGCAGTACTTC. Amino acids: CASSLAGTGPYEQYF.

The V and J genes are TRBV19 and TRBJ1-5, with a possible D match to TRBD1 (5 bases). The CDR3 runs to 16 residues. Trimming took 3 bases from V and 7 from J, leaving 19 bases between them. Looked up from germline, CDR1 is LNHDA and CDR2 is SQIVND (reference sequence). Here the CDR3 reads CASSISPRGGRQPQHF. CDR3 DNA sequence: TGTGCCAGTAGTATTTCCCCCCGGGGGGGGAGGCAGCCCCAGCATTTT.

This clone was detected once. This chain uses TRBV19 with TRBJ1-5; no clear D gene. Trimming shortened V by 1 base and J by 15 bases, and 13 bases separated the two germline ends. Germline CDR1 reads LNHDA; CDR2 reads SQIVND (reference sequence). This CDR3 region has 12 residues. CDR3 coding DNA: TGTGCCAGTAGTATAGTATCACCCCCGCGGCATTTT. This translates into CASSIVSPPRHF.

The rearrangement links TRBV28 to TRBJ2-2, with D possibly being TRBD1 (6 bases). The germline gives CDR1 MDHEN, CDR2 SYDVKM. The CDR3 runs to 14 residues. Trimming left V 6 bases short and J 1 base short, with 9 bases between. CDR3 coding DNA: TGTGCCAGCAGCACGGGACAGAACACCGGGGAGCTGTTTTTT. The encoded protein is CASSTGQNTGELFF.

For the CDR3, the DNA is TGTGCCAGCAGCTTGGTGCCCGGGTCCTACGAGCAGTACTTC. Amino acids: CASSLVPGSYEQYF. V is TRBV6-5 and J is TRBJ2-5; unclear D gene. The end of the DNA aligns better with TRBJ2-7, so the J call may be wrong. The germline V gene encodes CDR1 MNHEY and CDR2 SVGAGI. This CDR3 is 14 amino acids long.

This chain uses TRBV18 with TRBJ1-5, with D tentatively TRBD1 (6 bases). Between the trimmed V and J ends, which lost 6 bases and 9 bases, there was a span of 15 bases. Germline lookup yields CDR1 KGHSH and CDR2 LQKENI. The CDR3 has 13 amino acids. The CDR3 DNA is TGTGCCAGCTCGCCTGAGGGGGAAAGGCCCCAGCATTTT. This translates into CASSPEGERPQHF.

The chain combines TRBV5-6 with TRBJ2-3, with a weak D call TRBD1 (6 bases). CDR1 is SGHDT, CDR2 YYEEEE, per germline. Trimming shortened V by 0 bases and J by 0 bases, and 11 bases separated the two germline ends. The CDR3 sequence is 16 residues long. The CDR3, as DNA: TGTGCCAGCAGCTTGGTACGGCAGGGGAGCACAGATACGCAGTATTTT. As protein: CASSLVRQGSTDTQYF.

In this sample, this clone turned up once. Here the CDR3 DNA reads TGTGCCAGCAGCTCTATTGAGGCAGGGTCTAATGAAAAACTGTTTTTT. Protein sequence: CASSSIEAGSNEKLFF. The chain employs TRBV7-8 and TRBJ1-4, with a possible D match to TRBD1 (5 bases). Trimming left V 4 bases short and J 3 bases short, with 15 bases between. CDR3 length: 16 residues. Germline loops: CDR1 SGHVS, CDR2 FQNEAQ.

Worth noting for this clone: At one end the junction does not follow the germline gene, possibly because of a read error. The genes are TRBV7-7 and TRBJ2-5; the match to TRBD1 covers 8 bases. The CDR3 consists of 15 residues. The germline V gene encodes CDR1 SSHAT and CDR2 FNYEAQ (reference sequence). CDR3 nucleotide sequence: TGTGCTAGCAGCACTTCTGCAGGGGGCGGCGAGACCCAGTACTTC. Its translation is CASSTSAGGGETQYF.

The chain recombines TRBV5-1 with TRBJ2-1, with 7 bases matching TRBD2. Per germline, CDR1 SGHRS and CDR2 YFSETQ. The J segment lost 0 bases and the V segment lost 7 bases, leaving 7 bases of the junction unmatched. The CDR3 length is 15 residues. The DNA for the CDR3 is TGCGCCAGCGCCAGGGACTACCTCTCCTACAATGAGCAGTTCTTC. This codes for CASARDYLSYNEQFF.

CDR3: CASSVVLRTENSPLHF. The CDR3 nucleotides read TGTGCCAGCAGCGTAGTGCTCAGGACAGAAAATTCACCCCTCCACTTT. The chain carries TRBV9 and TRBJ1-6, with D tentatively TRBD1 (6 bases). The CDR3 loop spans 16 amino acids. The germline CDR1 and CDR2 sequences are SGDLS and YYNGEE. Trimming pared 0 bases from V and 7 bases from J, leaving 14 bases between.

CDR3 coding DNA: TGTGCCAGCAGCACGGACACACAAGAGACCCAGTACTTC. It encodes CASSTDTQETQYF. V gene TRBV5-6 combines with J gene TRBJ2-5; a weak D match, TRBD1 (5 bases). Germline V gene data show CDR1 as SGHDT and CDR2 as YYEEEE. The CDR3 totals 13 residues. The V gene lost 4 bases and the J gene lost 2 bases, with 9 bases spanning the gap.

The chain links TRBV6-6 to TRBJ1-1, with 7 bases lining up with TRBD1. The V gene's germline CDR1 is MNHNY and CDR2 SVGAGI (reference sequence). Unmatched junction bases numbered 7, after V lost 8 bases and J lost 1 base. The CDR3 sequence is 14 residues long. DNA of the CDR3: TGTGCCAGCGGGGGGAACAGGGGGAACACTGAAGCTTTCTTT. Translation: CASGGNRGNTEAFF.